These 20 T cell receptor beta chains share one sample of origin, sequenced in a study of OX40 agonist ivuxolimab in advanced cancers. Library preparation used the immunoSEQ multiplex PCR assay. In TCRdb, the immuneACCESS table is reduced to in-frame sequences with V and J assigned. These tables do not hold every clone; where another copy was compared, an unresolved V gene accounts for under half, and the others remain unexplained. The sample has about 47,000 clones on record, approximately 80% of them singletons. Clones ranked in the top ten supply 5.5% to 7% of the sample. Sequenced here: CD4+ or CD8+ T cells sorted from blood, sampled in a trial of the OX40 agonist ivuxolimab. The receptors derive from an adult with an advanced solid tumor such as melanoma, head and neck, liver or kidney cancer.

The chain is built from TRBV6-1 and TRBJ2-7, with D perhaps assigned TRBD1 or TRBD2 (6 bases each). The germline V gene has CDR1 MNHNS and CDR2 SASEGT. There are 13 residues in the CDR3. V gave up 5 bases and J gave up 3 bases, with 11 bases separating them. This CDR3 reads CASSHREDYEQYV. CDR3 nucleotides: TGTGCCAGCAGTCACAGGGAGGACTACGAGCAGTACGTC.

V gene TRBV5-4 combines with J gene TRBJ2-5; no reliable D call. V was trimmed by 5 bases and J by 1 base, leaving 9 bases between them. This CDR3 is 13 amino acids long. Germline-derived CDR1 and CDR2 are SGHNT and YYREEE (reference sequence). The CDR3 DNA sequence: TGTGCCAGCAGACCCGGGTTCCAAGAGACCCAGTACTTC. Translation: CASRPGFQETQYF.

The V call is TRBV5-4, the J call TRBJ2-2; 9 nucleotides agree with TRBD2. Germline CDR1 is SGHNT and CDR2 is YYREEE (reference sequence). The CDR3 covers 15 residues. After removal of 5 bases from V and 4 bases from J, the junction contained 6 bases not matched to a gene. The CDR3 spells CASSISGSGTGELFF. In nucleotides, the CDR3 is TGTGCCAGCAGTATTAGCGGGAGTGGCACCGGGGAGCTGTTTTTT.

The gene calls are TRBV7-9 and TRBJ2-1; 8 bases are shared with TRBD2. Germline V gives CDR1 SEHNR, CDR2 FQNEAQ (reference sequence). The CDR3 runs to 13 residues. The CDR3: CSSGASGYNEQFF. For the CDR3, the DNA is TGTTCGTCGGGGGCTAGCGGGTACAATGAGCAGTTCTTC.

This chain joins TRBV7-6 and TRBJ2-1; TRBD2 aligns across 8 bases. Germline CDR1 is SGHVS and CDR2 is FNYEAQ. V lost 1 base to trimming and J lost 9 bases; unmatched junction nucleotides: 11. The CDR3 is 16 amino acids. Written as DNA, the CDR3 is TGTGCCAGCAGCTTAGTTGCGGGAGGTCCCCTGGCTGAGCAGTTCTTC. Translation: CASSLVAGGPLAEQFF.

The genes are TRBV29-1 and TRBJ2-1; 8 bases fit TRBD2. V dropped 3 bases and J dropped 5; count of bases not matched to a gene: 9. Germline assignment: CDR1 SQVTM and CDR2 ANQGSEA. The CDR3 length is 15 residues. DNA of the CDR3: TGCAGCGTTGATAGGACTAGCTTTCCTAACAATGAGCAGTTCTTC. The encoded protein is CSVDRTSFPNNEQFF.

This clone was seen a few times. The chain carries TRBV18 and TRBJ1-1; D unclear. Trimming removed 1 base from V and 4 bases from J, with 4 bases in between. The CDR3 runs 12 residues. Per the germline V gene, CDR1 is KGHSH and CDR2 is LQKENI. The CDR3 DNA sequence: TGTGCCAGCTCACCACAGGGCACTGAAGCTTTCTTT. Its translation: CASSPQGTEAFF.

The V and J genes are TRBV6-6 and TRBJ1-2; unclear D gene. This CDR3 region has 16 residues. The V gene lost 6 bases and the J gene lost 3 bases, with 20 bases spanning the gap. Germline CDR1 reads MNHNY; CDR2 reads SVGAGI (reference sequence). CDR3 residues: CASSPLQRPLDYGYTF. The DNA for the CDR3 is TGTGCCAGCAGCCCACTCCAAAGACCTCTCGACTATGGCTACACCTTC.

In its sample, this clone ranks as medium-sized. CDR3 nucleotides: TGTGCCAGTAACCACAGGGCCCTCTCTGGAAACACCATATATTTT. Residues: CASNHRALSGNTIYF. V gene TRBV19 combines with J gene TRBJ1-3; D perhaps matches TRBD1 (6 bases). The V and J ends lost 7 bases and 0 bases respectively, with 13 bases between them. The CDR3 contains 15 residues. CDR1 is LNHDA and CDR2 is SQIVND in the germline V gene (reference sequence).

The genes are TRBV7-9 and TRBJ2-5, with TRBD1 matching 8 bases. CDR1 is SEHNR and CDR2 is FQNEAQ in the germline V gene (reference sequence). The CDR3 is 15 residues long. The ends lost 4 bases at V and 4 bases at J; junction bases unmatched: 8. CDR3: CASSWAGGGGETQYF. The DNA of the CDR3 is TGTGCCAGCAGCTGGGCAGGGGGCGGCGGAGAGACCCAGTACTTC.

CDR3 loop: CASRILAGYNEQFF. CDR3 DNA sequence: TGTGCCAGCAGGATACTAGCGGGGTACAATGAGCAGTTCTTC. The gene calls are TRBV27 and TRBJ2-1; 10 bases match TRBD2. Germline assignment: CDR1 MNHEY and CDR2 SMNVEV (reference sequence). CDR3 size: 14 residues. V was clipped by 6 bases and J by 4 bases; unmatched bases: 3.

This clone counts as medium-sized. V usage is TRBV28 and J usage is TRBJ2-7; TRBD1 matches 12 bases. This CDR3 comprises 14 residues. Germline V gene sequence: CDR1 MDHEN, CDR2 SYDVKM. Losses at the gene ends were 8 bases for V and 4 bases for J; bases not matched to a gene: 6. CDR3 coding DNA: TGTGCCAGCCGACCGGGACAGGGGGCTTACGAGCAGTACTTC. Translating it yields CASRPGQGAYEQYF. The whole variable domain, filled in from reference TRBV28 and TRBJ2-7, reads DVKVTQSSRYLVKRTGEKVFLECVQDMDHENMFWYRQDPGLGLRLIYFSYDVKMKEKGDIPEGYSVSREKKERFSLILESASTNQTSMYLCASRPGQGAYEQYFGPGTRLTVT.

The genes are TRBV30 and TRBJ2-3; 8 nucleotides match TRBD2. Germline CDR1 and CDR2: GTSNPN and SVGIG (reference sequence). The ends lost 6 bases at V and 1 base at J; junction bases unmatched: 6. CDR3 length: 14 amino acids. The CDR3 DNA reads as TGTGCCTGTTATAGCGGGACCGGCACAGATACGCAGTATTTT. Residues: CACYSGTGTDTQYF.

The chain joins TRBV28 to TRBJ1-2; 8 bases match TRBD1. V dropped 3 bases and J dropped 6; count of bases not matched to a gene: 6. CDR1 MDHEN and CDR2 SYDVKM come from the germline V gene. The length of the CDR3 is 14 residues. The CDR3 coding sequence is TGTGCCAGCAGTTTCAGACAGGGGTGGCATGGCTACACCTTC. As protein: CASSFRQGWHGYTF.

The rearrangement links TRBV28 to TRBJ1-2; the D gene is possibly TRBD1 (5 bases). Germline assignment: CDR1 MDHEN and CDR2 SYDVKM. The length of the CDR3 is 12 residues. The ends were cut back, 6 bases at V and 8 bases at J, with 13 bases in the middle. DNA of the CDR3: TGTGCCAGCAGGAAGGGACCAGGCGGCTACACCTTC. Encoded protein: CASRKGPGGYTF.

J is TRBJ2-7 and V is TRBV13, with unresolved D. CDR3 length equals 12 residues. The V end lost 1 base, the J end lost 7 bases, and 8 bases lay between the germline ends. Per germline, CDR1 PRHDT and CDR2 FYEKMQ (reference sequence). The CDR3 is CASSLAPHEQYF. CDR3 DNA sequence: TGTGCCAGCAGCTTAGCCCCTCATGAGCAGTACTTC.

The chain combines TRBV9 with TRBJ1-2; TRBD1 matches at 8 bases. Germline V gene lookup returns CDR1 SGDLS and CDR2 YYNGEE. CDR3 length: 14 amino acids. Trimming removed 5 bases from V and 4 bases from J; junction bases left unmatched: 7. For the CDR3, the DNA is TGTGCCAGCAGAGCAACCGGACAGGGCTATGGCTACACCTTC. Protein product: CASRATGQGYGYTF.

V gene TRBV4-1 combines with J gene TRBJ1-6, with D possibly being TRBD1 (6 bases). Germline lookup yields CDR1 MGHRA and CDR2 YSYEKL. The CDR3 contains 18 residues. Trimming removed 4 bases from V and 5 bases from J, with 21 bases in between. Here the CDR3 DNA reads TGCGCCAGCAGCCGGGGACACCCTGCGGACAGCAATAATTCACCCCTCCACTTT. Its protein product is CASSRGHPADSNNSPLHF.

The chain employs TRBV11-2 and TRBJ2-1; unclear D gene. The CDR3 extends over 11 amino acids. The V end lost 5 bases, the J end lost 5 bases, and 4 bases lay between the germline ends. Germline V gives CDR1 SGHAT, CDR2 FQNNGV. Here the CDR3 reads CASSTNNEQFF. The DNA for the CDR3 is TGTGCCAGCAGCACAAACAATGAGCAGTTCTTC.

The V call is TRBV4-3, the J call TRBJ2-7; TRBD2 aligns across 7 bases. The CDR3 runs 17 residues. Germline V gives CDR1 LGHNA, CDR2 YSLEER. V lost 0 bases and J lost 4; bases outside the gene matches: 12. This CDR3 reads CASSQDGEAGEAYEQYF. The CDR3 DNA is TGCGCCAGCAGCCAAGACGGTGAGGCGGGAGAGGCGTACGAGCAGTACTTC.